The TCR beta chain under discussion was sequenced for a study of Tregs in tolerant kidney transplant recipients. Whole-study results and caveats: The small number of patients limits these findings pending further validation. Activated donor B cell expansion appeared to reveal the most relevant donor-specific TCRbeta repertoire. Biological reproducibility was not directly addressed in this study.

The CDR3 has 14 amino acids. The germline gives CDR1 SGDLS, CDR2 YYNGEE. V lost 5 bases and J 2 bases, leaving 14 bases between the germline ends. This clone was picked up one time. Its specificity is unknown. CD4+CD25+CD127- Tregs, CD4+CD25- non-Tregs, CD4 and CD8 cells were sorted. Profiled with immunoSEQ multiplex PCR; TCRdb holds only in-frame clones, not every one. The sample shows some 68,000 clones, around 83% of them seen only once. The V and J genes are TRBV9 and TRBJ2-7; D is possibly TRBD1 (6 bases). The source is a human donor in good health. The sequencing sample was made of CD4+ T cells from blood. The CDR3 coding sequence is TGTGCCAGCAGTTCCCAGGGGAAGCCCTACGAGCAGTACTTC. Translating it yields CASSSQGKPYEQYF. Based on the CDR3 plus reference TRBV9 and TRBJ2-7, the full variable domain is DSGVTQTPKHLITATGQRVTLRCSPRSGDLSVYWYQQSLDQGLQFLIQYYNGEERAKGNILERFSAQQFPDLHSELNLSSLELGDSALYFCASSSQGKPYEQYFGPGTRLTVT.